These T cell receptor beta chains were read from a single sample in a study of human T cells and chemical hapten exposure. Using its own MiXCR run on the RACE reads, TCRdb lists one record per CDR3 protein. Of hundreds of thousands of distinct CDR3 sequences listed, about 6.9% are singletons. Sequences were derived from whole blood, sampled in connection with sensitization to the hapten diphenylcyclopropenone (DPC). These TCRs come from a woman aged 18-29 years with alopecia areata. Some clones in this sample may be carry-over from other donors' samples. Both conserved end residues are part of each CDR3. D genes are given only for firm matches. Clone size is given for some rows only: seen once, a few or many times, or a class if the clone is expanded.

clone_size j_call d_call v_call cdr3_aa cdr3_nt
- TRBJ2-5 TRBD1 TRBV7-9 CANSQGTGIETQYF TGTGCCAACAGCCAGGGGACAGGAATAGAGACCCAGTACTTC
- TRBJ1-1 - TRBV6-6 CATQSSRGTEAFF TGTGCCACCCAATCTAGTCGGGGCACTGAAGCTTTCTTT
- TRBJ2-3 TRBD2 TRBV6-2/TRBV6-3 CASRVTGGTSKDTQYF TGTGCCAGCAGAGTTACAGGAGGGACTAGCAAAGATACGCAGTATTTT
- TRBJ1-2 - TRBV5-1 CASSSDVLGNYGYTF TGCGCCAGCAGCTCGGACGTTCTAGGGAACTATGGCTACACCTTC
- TRBJ2-3 - TRBV7-2 CASSFRLITDTQYF TGTGCCAGCAGCTTTAGGCTGATCACAGATACGCAGTATTTT
- TRBJ1-4 - TRBV6-5 CASRPLTGPDNEKLFF TGTGCCAGCAGGCCCCTAACAGGGCCCGACAATGAAAAACTGTTTTTT
- TRBJ1-2 - TRBV10-2 CASSEPDRLYGYTF TGCGCCAGCAGTGAGCCTGACAGACTGTATGGCTACACCTTC
many TRBJ1-2 - TRBV11-1 CASSPTPVGDYGYTF TGTGCCAGCAGCCCCACCCCGGTCGGTGACTATGGCTACACCTTC
few TRBJ2-4 - TRBV7-6 CASSEDKSIQYF TGTGCCAGCAGCGAGGACAAAAGCATTCAGTACTTC
few TRBJ2-5 - TRBV6-5 CASARTEETQYF TGTGCCAGTGCTCGGACTGAAGAGACCCAGTACTTC
few TRBJ1-1 - TRBV24-1 CATSDPDTEAFF TGTGCCACCAGTGACCCAGACACTGAAGCTTTCTTT
few TRBJ2-7 - TRBV5-1 CASSHGTHPSIRYF TGCGCCAGCAGTCACGGGACTCACCCCTCCATCAGGTACTTC
few TRBJ2-3 TRBD1 TRBV9 CASSLHRGKGTDTQYF TGTGCCAGCAGCTTACACAGGGGAAAGGGCACAGATACGCAGTATTTT
many TRBJ1-5 - TRBV6-5 CASSSRGGPNQPQHF TGTGCCAGCAGTTCCAGGGGAGGCCCTAATCAGCCCCAGCATTTT
few TRBJ2-7 - TRBV24-1 CATSPVDSYEQYF TGTGCCACCAGCCCGGTAGACTCCTACGAGCAGTACTTC
few TRBJ2-7 - TRBV20-1 CSARATARDEQYF TGCAGTGCTAGAGCCACGGCCCGGGACGAGCAGTACTTC
many TRBJ1-5 - TRBV2 CASTTDPAVGNQPQHF TGTGCCAGCACCACCGATCCCGCGGTGGGCAATCAGCCCCAGCATTTT
many TRBJ1-2 TRBD1 TRBV28 CASSLRRTGNGYTF TGTGCCAGCAGTCTCCGCCGGACAGGGAATGGCTACACCTTC
- TRBJ2-3 TRBD2 TRBV9 CASSVVTSGFDTQYF TGTGCCAGCAGCGTAGTGACTAGCGGGTTCGATACGCAGTATTTT
- TRBJ2-2 - TRBV5-4 CASSSQTGNTGELFF TGTGCCAGCAGCTCCCAAACAGGGAACACCGGGGAGCTGTTTTTT
many TRBJ1-4 - TRBV7-2 CASSLGQTLTNEKLFF TGTGCCAGCAGCTTAGGACAGACCCTAACTAATGAAAAACTGTTTTTT
many TRBJ1-2 TRBD1 TRBV6-5 CASSRGTDYGYTF TGTGCCAGCAGCCGGGGGACAGACTATGGCTACACCTTC
- TRBJ1-5 TRBD1 TRBV20-1 CSARGGTGFYSNQPQHF TGCAGTGCTAGGGGAGGGACAGGGTTCTATAGCAATCAGCCCCAGCATTTT
- TRBJ2-7 TRBD1 TRBV5-1 CASSSPSTGGGYEQYF TGCGCCAGCAGCTCCCCGTCCACAGGGGGCGGCTACGAGCAGTACTTC
many TRBJ2-6 - TRBV7-2 CASAANVLTF TGTGCCAGCGCGGCCAACGTCCTGACTTTC
few TRBJ1-1 - TRBV7-2 CASSLQGRPDTEAFF TGTGCCAGCAGCTTACAGGGACGACCTGACACTGAAGCTTTCTTT
few TRBJ2-3 TRBD2 TRBV24-1 CATSDNGSGGTDTQYF TGTGCCACCAGTGATAACGGTAGCGGGGGCACAGATACGCAGTATTTT
few TRBJ2-7 TRBD1 TRBV12-3/TRBV12-4 CASSPDRGSYEQYF TGTGCCAGCAGCCCAGACAGGGGTTCCTACGAGCAGTACTTC
- TRBJ1-1 TRBD1 TRBV6-5 CASSYFAGGSTEAFF TGTGCCAGCAGTTACTTCGCAGGGGGATCCACTGAAGCTTTCTTT
many TRBJ1-4 - TRBV7-2 CASSLRQASNEKLFF TGTGCCAGCAGCCTTCGACAGGCGTCTAATGAAAAACTGTTTTTT
few TRBJ2-7 - TRBV5-6 CASSLSSTAMYSYEQYF TGTGCCAGCAGCTTGTCGTCGACAGCAATGTACTCCTACGAGCAGTACTTC
- TRBJ2-3 - TRBV7-8 CASSLSRGDLSTDTQYF TGTGCCAGCAGCTTATCACGAGGGGACCTAAGCACAGATACGCAGTATTTT
many TRBJ1-2 - TRBV7-9 CASSPSGPYGYTF TGTGCCAGCAGCCCAAGTGGACCCTATGGCTACACCTTC
- TRBJ2-7 - TRBV18 CASSPPGAFEQYF TGTGCCAGCTCACCACCGGGGGCGTTCGAGCAGTACTTC
many TRBJ2-3 TRBD2 TRBV18 CASSPSGGTDTQYF TGTGCCAGCTCACCTAGCGGGGGCACAGATACGCAGTATTTT
- TRBJ2-7 TRBD1 TRBV10-3 CAIGTVSYEQYF TGTGCCATCGGGACAGTCTCCTACGAGCAGTACTTC
few TRBJ2-3 TRBD1 TRBV6-5 CASSYTTGLDTQYF TGTGCCAGCAGTTACACGACAGGGCTAGATACGCAGTATTTT
- TRBJ2-3 - TRBV6-5 CASSYRRTDTQYF TGTGCCAGCAGTTACAGGCGAACAGATACGCAGTATTTT
many TRBJ2-1 - TRBV7-2 CASSLARTSNEQFF TGTGCCAGCAGCTTAGCGAGGACTTCCAATGAGCAGTTCTTC
- TRBJ2-3 TRBD2 TRBV7-6 CASSHWTSGGADTQYF TGTGCCAGCAGCCATTGGACTAGCGGGGGAGCAGATACGCAGTATTTT
- TRBJ2-2 - TRBV3-1 CASSPTRDTGELFF TGTGCCAGCAGCCCCACTAGGGACACCGGGGAGCTGTTTTTT
many TRBJ2-3 - TRBV12-3/TRBV12-4 CASSPIAGAGTDTQYF TGTGCCAGCAGTCCGATTGCGGGGGCCGGCACAGATACGCAGTATTTT
many TRBJ1-2 TRBD1 TRBV29-1 CSFQGGRKNGYTF TGCAGCTTCCAGGGGGGCAGAAAGAATGGCTACACCTTC
few TRBJ2-3 - TRBV7-6 CASLSDTQYF TGTGCCAGCCTGTCAGATACGCAGTATTTT